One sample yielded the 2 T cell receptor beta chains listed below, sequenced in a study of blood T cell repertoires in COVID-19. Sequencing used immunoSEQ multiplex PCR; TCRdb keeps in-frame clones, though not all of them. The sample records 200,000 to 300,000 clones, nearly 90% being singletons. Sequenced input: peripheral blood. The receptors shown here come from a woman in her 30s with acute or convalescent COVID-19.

CDR3: CASSLDTYEQYF. CDR3 bases: TGTGCCAGCAGCTTAGATACCTACGAGCAGTACTTC. This chain connects TRBV11-1 to TRBJ2-7; no definite D call. Germline CDR1 reads SGHAT; CDR2 reads FQDESV (reference sequence). Deletions cut 1 base from V and 2 bases from J, with 3 bases between. The CDR3 contains 12 residues.

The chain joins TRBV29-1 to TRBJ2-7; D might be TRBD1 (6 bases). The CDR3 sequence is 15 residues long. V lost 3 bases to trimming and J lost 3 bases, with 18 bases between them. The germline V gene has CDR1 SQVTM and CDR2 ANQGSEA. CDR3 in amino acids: CSVELLRDTYYEQYF. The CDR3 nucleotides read TGCAGCGTTGAGTTGCTCCGGGACACTTACTACGAGCAGTACTTC.